The T cell receptor (beta chain) under discussion was sequenced for a study of shared clonotypes between healthy human individuals. Background on the study: The study used three CD4 naive, three CD4 memory, two CD8 naive and one CD8 memory plate per donor. Findings of the study overall: Having only a few donors restricted how much genetic and exposure-history diversity was captured. The study found 4.5% to 5% of naive CD4 clonotypes shared across several donors.

Only in-frame clones appear in the TCRdb table, and some are missing; sequencing was by immunoSEQ multiplex PCR. The sample has approximately 2,300,000 clones; 85% to 95% are singletons. CDR3 size: 12 residues. Trimming stripped 2 bases from V and 6 bases from J, with 7 bases between. Germline-derived CDR1 and CDR2 are SGHNT and YYREEE (reference sequence). Of note for this clone: What it binds is unknown.

Sample: naive CD4+ T cells from PBMCs. Stated subset: CD45RA+ positively selected. The chain recombines TRBV5-4 with TRBJ2-3, with D hard to call. The source of this sequence is a man younger than 35 in good health. Some clones in this sample may be carry-over from other donors' samples. The CDR3 coding sequence is TGTGCCAGCAGCTTATTCCGGGATACGCAGTATTTT. It yields the protein CASSLFRDTQYF.